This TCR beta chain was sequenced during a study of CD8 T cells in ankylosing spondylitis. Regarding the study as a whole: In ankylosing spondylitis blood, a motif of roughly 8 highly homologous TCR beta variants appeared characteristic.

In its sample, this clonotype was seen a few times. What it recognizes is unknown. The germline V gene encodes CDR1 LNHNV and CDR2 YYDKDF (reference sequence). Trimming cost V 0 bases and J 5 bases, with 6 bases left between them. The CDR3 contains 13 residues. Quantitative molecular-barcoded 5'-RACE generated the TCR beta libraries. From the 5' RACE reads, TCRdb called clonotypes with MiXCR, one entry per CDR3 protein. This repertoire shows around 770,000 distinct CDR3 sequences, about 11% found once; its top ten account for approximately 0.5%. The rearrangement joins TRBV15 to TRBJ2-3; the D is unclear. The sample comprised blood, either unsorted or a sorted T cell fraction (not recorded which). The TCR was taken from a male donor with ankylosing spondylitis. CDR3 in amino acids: CATSRDPGDTQYF. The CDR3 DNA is TGTGCCACCAGCAGAGATCCGGGAGATACGCAGTATTTT.